These T cell receptor beta chains were read from a single sample in a study of control samples from healthy donors and cancer patients. Only in-frame clones appear in the TCRdb table, and some are missing; sequencing was by immunoSEQ multiplex PCR. This sample has roughly 92,000 clones, with about 88% found just once. The specimen was blood. These receptors all stem from a woman aged 55-70 years in good health. Each CDR3 is given with its conserved first and last residue. The D gene is left open where the match is weak. For some rows the clone size is stated as once, few or many, or as a class when expanded; others skip it.

j_call | d_call | clone_size | v_call | cdr3_nt | cdr3_aa
TRBJ2-1 | NA | NA | TRBV24-1 | TGTGCCACCAGGGCGGCCGCGGGCACCAGTGAGCAGTTCTTC | CATRAAAGTSEQFF
TRBJ2-7 | NA | NA | TRBV2 | TGTGCCAGCAGTGCGCGGCCGGGAGTGACCTACGAGCAGTACTTC | CASSARPGVTYEQYF
TRBJ2-5 | NA | NA | TRBV5-6 | TGTGCCAGCAGCTTCAGCGGGTGGGGGGGCCGTGAGACCCAGTACTTC | CASSFSGWGGRETQYF
TRBJ1-1 | NA | NA | TRBV10-1 | TGCGCCAGCAGTGAAGGGTCCTTTGGGAACACTGAAGCTTTCTTT | CASSEGSFGNTEAFF
TRBJ1-1 | NA | NA | TRBV7-2 | TGTGCCAGCTCAGGATTTTGGGGCACTGAAGCTTTCTTT | CASSGFWGTEAFF
TRBJ2-3 | NA | NA | TRBV3-1/TRBV3-2 | TGTGCCAGCAGCCTTCGGGGCGGCACAGATACGCAGTATTTT | CASSLRGGTDTQYF
TRBJ1-1 | TRBD1 | NA | TRBV6-1 | TGTGCCAGCAGTGAGCGGACAGGGGCCTTGAACACTGAAGCTTTCTTT | CASSERTGALNTEAFF
TRBJ2-1 | TRBD2 | NA | TRBV25-1 | TGTGCCAGCAGTGAATACTCAGCGGGAGGTCACAATGAGCAGTTCTTC | CASSEYSAGGHNEQFF
TRBJ2-3 | NA | once | TRBV30 | TGTGCCTGGAGTAAGGGCATCCGACCAACAGATACGCAGTATTTT | CAWSKGIRPTDTQYF
TRBJ2-5 | NA | NA | TRBV11-3 | TGTGCCAGCAGCTTAGGGGGGTCCCAAGAGACCCAGTACTTC | CASSLGGSQETQYF
TRBJ2-5 | TRBD1 | NA | TRBV3-1/TRBV3-2 | TGTGCCAGCAGTCTGTGGACAGGGGAGGCAGAGACCCAGTACTTC | CASSLWTGEAETQYF
TRBJ2-2 | NA | NA | TRBV27 | TGTGCCAGCAGCATCAGGGTCCCCGGGGAGCTGTTTTTT | CASSIRVPGELFF
TRBJ1-3 | NA | NA | TRBV21-1 | TGTGCCAGCAGCAAGGGTCCACGCTCTGGAAACACCATATATTTT | CASSKGPRSGNTIYF
TRBJ1-4 | TRBD1 | NA | TRBV3-1/TRBV3-2 | TGTGCCAGCAGCCAAGACCTCACGGACAGGGCTAATGAAAAACTGTTTTTT | CASSQDLTDRANEKLFF
TRBJ1-6 | NA | NA | TRBV18 | TGTGCCAGCTCACCCAGTAGGGATCGGGCCCTCCACTTT | CASSPSRDRALHF
TRBJ2-7 | TRBD1 | NA | TRBV28 | TGTGCCAGCAGTGACAGGGGGCTAAGGCGGGAGCCCAACGAGCAGTACTTC | CASSDRGLRREPNEQYF
TRBJ1-4 | NA | NA | TRBV7-9 | TGTGCCAGCAGCTGGACAGTTCCTAATGAAAAACTGTTTTTT | CASSWTVPNEKLFF
TRBJ1-5 | NA | NA | TRBV5-5 | TGTGCCAGCAGCTTGATCGGGGCCTGGGGCCAGCCCCAGCATTTT | CASSLIGAWGQPQHF
TRBJ2-5 | TRBD2 | NA | TRBV5-1 | TGCGCCAGCAGGATCGCTAGCGGGGGACAAGAGACCCAGTACTTC | CASRIASGGQETQYF
TRBJ1-2 | NA | NA | TRBV14 | TGTGCCAGCAGCCAAACAGCTTTCGGCTACACCTTC | CASSQTAFGYTF
TRBJ1-2 | NA | NA | TRBV10-3 | TGTGCCATCAGTGAGCCGAAGGACATCTTCTATGGCTACACCTTC | CAISEPKDIFYGYTF
TRBJ2-4 | NA | NA | TRBV7-2 | TGTGCCAGCAGCTGGGGGGGGCAGGGGCTAGCCAAAAACATTCAGTACTTC | CASSWGGQGLAKNIQYF
TRBJ1-3 | NA | NA | TRBV5-1 | TGCGCCAGCAGCACGGAGGCCTTCGGCGTCTCTGGAAACACCATATATTTT | CASSTEAFGVSGNTIYF
TRBJ1-6 | TRBD1 | once | TRBV5-1 | TGCGCCAGCAGCTTGACAGGGGGGCCACCCCTCCACTTT | CASSLTGGPPLHF
TRBJ1-3 | NA | NA | TRBV5-1 | TGCGCCAGCAGCCCGGGGCAGAGCTCTGGAAACACCATATATTTT | CASSPGQSSGNTIYF